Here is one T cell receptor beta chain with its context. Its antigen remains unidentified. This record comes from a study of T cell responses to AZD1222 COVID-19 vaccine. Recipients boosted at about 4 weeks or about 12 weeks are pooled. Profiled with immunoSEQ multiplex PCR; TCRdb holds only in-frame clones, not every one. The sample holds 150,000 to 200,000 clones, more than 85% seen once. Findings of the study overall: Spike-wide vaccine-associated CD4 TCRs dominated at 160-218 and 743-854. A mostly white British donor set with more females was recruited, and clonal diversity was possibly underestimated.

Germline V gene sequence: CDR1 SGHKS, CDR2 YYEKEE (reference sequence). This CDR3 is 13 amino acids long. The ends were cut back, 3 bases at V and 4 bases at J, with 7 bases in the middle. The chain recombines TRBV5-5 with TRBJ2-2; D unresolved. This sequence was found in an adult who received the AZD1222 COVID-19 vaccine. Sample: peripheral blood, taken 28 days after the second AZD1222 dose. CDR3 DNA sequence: TGTGCCAGCAGCTCGTTAGCCACCGGGGAGCTGTTTTTT. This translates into CASSSLATGELFF. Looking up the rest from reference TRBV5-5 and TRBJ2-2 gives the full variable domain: DAGVTQSPTHLIKTRGQQVTLRCSPISGHKSVSWYQQVLGQGPQFIFQYYEKEERGRGNFPDRFSARQFPNYSSELNVNALLLGDSALYLCASSSLATGELFFGEGSRLTVL.